A selection of T cell receptor beta chains follows, all from one sample in a study of tumor-infiltrating lymphocytes in primary liver carcinoma. MiXCR, applied by TCRdb to the multiplex PCR reads, yields one record per CDR3 protein. This table holds some 20,000 distinct CDR3 sequences, roughly 80% found once. Source material: liver tumor tissue from sampling region 4. The receptors originated from a woman in her thirties with primary liver carcinoma and hepatitis B virus infection. The CDR3 runs from the conserved cysteine through the conserved F or W.

j_call,cdr3_length,v_call,cdr3_aa
TRBJ2-7,17,TRBV11-2,CTSSLGATALSSYELYF
TRBJ2-1,17,TRBV4-2,CAGSQDIGAGVNKEQFF
NA,15,TRBV11-3,CASSEPSRGLYEQYF
TRBJ2-5,17,TRBV11-2,CTSSPPGQGVGKETQYF
TRBJ2-5,15,TRBV10-3,CAISESASRQETRYF
TRBJ2-7,15,TRBV6-2/TRBV6-3,CAISYRGLVSYEQYF
TRBJ2-7,15,TRBV6-5,CVSRYKDSSSYEQYF
TRBJ2-1,14,TRBV11-2,CTGSLGGTWNEQFF
TRBJ2-1,15,TRBV11-3,CASTRQAGGGYEQFF
TRBJ1-6,13,TRBV11-2,CASSLEPGSPLHF
TRBJ2-3,13,TRBV28,CASETSETDTQYF
TRBJ2-3,16,TRBV11-2,CASGRTRQGRVDTQYF
TRBJ2-1,14,TRBV29-1,CSVVGLIGYNELFF
TRBJ2-5,12,TRBV4-2,CASSQVREPQHF
TRBJ2-2,13,TRBV28,CASRLSRGGELFF
TRBJ2-7,16,TRBV4-2,CASSHLPVTGAYEQYF
TRBJ1-2,13,TRBV11-2,CASTQGESGGYAF
TRBJ2-2,16,TRBV7-9,CASGFGPGVEPGELFF
TRBJ2-1,13,TRBV11-3,CTGASGSGKEQFF
TRBJ1-5,14,TRBV12-3/TRBV12-4,CASSRGGSISPSIF
TRBJ2-2,14,TRBV28,CASRAGYPTGELFF
TRBJ2-3,14,TRBV29-1,CSPRSESVTDTQYF
TRBJ2-1,14,TRBV29-1,CSGAAGSVVDEQFF
TRBJ1-2,15,TRBV4-3,CASSQDLGRVNGYTF
TRBJ2-4,19,TRBV6-1,CASTRAGGPSGLAKNFQYF
TRBJ2-1,14,TRBV5-1,CASSLRSEGYEQFF
TRBJ1-3,15,TRBV11-2,CAGSSYWETGNTIYF
TRBJ2-3,16,TRBV11-2,CASSRTQQGMVDTQYF
TRBJ2-5,14,TRBV11-2,CANGSPGNWEAQYF
TRBJ1-6,14,TRBV5-4,CASSSRPYNSPLHF
TRBJ2-3,17,TRBV5-4,CVSSVDGHPALTDTQYF
TRBJ2-1,16,TRBV4-3,CARSQDALSSYNEQSF
TRBJ2-1,15,TRBV2,CVSSDGQGARNEQFF
TRBJ2-7,14,TRBV4-3,CGSSHSALSNEQYF
TRBJ2-2,13,TRBV28,CASNLSRSGELFF
TRBJ1-2,16,TRBV4-1,CASNQNGAKTNYGYTF
TRBJ1-4,12,TRBV11-2,CAISPWGRNLFF
TRBJ2-5,13,TRBV6-5,CAGSTDRGLTQHF
TRBJ2-7,15,TRBV11-2,CASSPIGGGPYEQYF
NA,15,TRBV19,CASRMGGEDIQPQYF
TRBJ2-7,14,TRBV6-2/TRBV6-3,CAGTSSGRPYKQYF
TRBJ2-1,11,TRBV11-2,CASSTNNEQFF
TRBJ2-2,15,TRBV6-5,CASSPRTGFNGEMFF
TRBJ2-3,17,TRBV4-1,CASSRGGLLAPSDTQYF
TRBJ1-1,20,TRBV11-2,CASSSRDRGRKRWSYTEAFF
TRBJ2-7,16,TRBV7-3,CATSSPLSGRGDEQYF
TRBJ2-1,17,TRBV11-3,CASSLDLAGNSYNEDFF
TRBJ1-2,15,TRBV28,CTIRSRLTPYYGYTF
TRBJ2-1,16,TRBV11-2,CASRVASGRAGNEQFF
TRBJ2-2,15,TRBV6-5,CASSPRTGFTGELLF